These T cell receptor beta chains were read from a single sample in a study of technical replicates of blood from a handful of donors. Assay used: immunoSEQ multiplex PCR; TCRdb lists only in-frame clones, some missing. This table has approximately 41,000 clones, about 96% appearing once. Input material: T cells isolated from PBMCs. These receptors all stem from a human donor in good health. Both conserved end residues are part of each CDR3.

j_call v_call cdr3_aa
TRBJ2-6 TRBV7-3 CASSPNGQQSGANVLTF
TRBJ2-2 TRBV5-4 CASSLGTPGQITGELFF
TRBJ1-1 TRBV9 CASSVEGRGTEAFF
TRBJ2-5 TRBV30 CAWGSGSETQYF
TRBJ2-7 TRBV5-1 CASRPTGTGYSYEQYF
TRBJ2-2 TRBV10-3 CASSGTLNTGELFF
TRBJ2-1 TRBV19 CASSMDSYNEQFF
TRBJ2-1 TRBV6-5 CASSYPDRYNEQFF
TRBJ2-5 TRBV5-6 CASSLVIALGLGVETQYF
TRBJ2-1 TRBV19 CASSIGLSSYNEQFF
TRBJ1-1 TRBV6-1 CASSAGQGDTEAFF
TRBJ2-3 TRBV6-4 CASSITGAEVDTQYF
TRBJ2-3 TRBV4-3 CASSQGFGLAQGDTQYF
TRBJ1-5 TRBV5-6 CASSGGYSNQPQHF
TRBJ2-7 TRBV6-5 CASSPSGSGYEQYF
TRBJ2-6 TRBV4-2 CASSQGLVFSGANVLTF
TRBJ2-5 TRBV7-2 CASSLAWTGRLAETQYF
TRBJ1-4 TRBV19 CASSQGTGANEKLFF
TRBJ2-3 TRBV5-1 CASSVRGAKPTDTQYF
TRBJ1-5 TRBV9 CASSAQGYSNQPQHF
TRBJ1-1 TRBV30 CAWSVLQMNTEAFF
TRBJ2-5 TRBV6-1 CASSEAPLTQYF
TRBJ2-7 TRBV19 CASSIKVTSGRHYEQYF
TRBJ2-1 TRBV4-2 CASSQDFRGSSYNEQFF